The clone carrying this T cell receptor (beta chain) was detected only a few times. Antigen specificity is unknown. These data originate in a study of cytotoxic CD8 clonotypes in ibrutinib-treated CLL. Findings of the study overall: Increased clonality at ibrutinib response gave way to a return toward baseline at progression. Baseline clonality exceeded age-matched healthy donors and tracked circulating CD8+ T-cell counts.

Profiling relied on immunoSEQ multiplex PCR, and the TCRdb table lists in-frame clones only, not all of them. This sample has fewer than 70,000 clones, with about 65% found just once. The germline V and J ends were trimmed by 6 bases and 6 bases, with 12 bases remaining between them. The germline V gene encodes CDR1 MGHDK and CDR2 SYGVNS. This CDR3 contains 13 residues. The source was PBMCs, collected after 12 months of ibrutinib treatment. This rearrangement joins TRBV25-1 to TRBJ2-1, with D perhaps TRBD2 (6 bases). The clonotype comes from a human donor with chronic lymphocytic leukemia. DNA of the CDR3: TGTGCCAGCAGCTCGACTAGGGGCAATGAGCAGTTCTTC. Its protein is CASSSTRGNEQFF.